These 28 T cell receptor beta chains were sequenced from one sample in a study of T cells after posttransplantation cyclophosphamide. The table came from immunoSEQ multiplex PCR; TCRdb's copy has only in-frame clones and leaves some out. Listed for the sample are 40,000 to 45,000 clones, none seen a single time. Material for sequencing was PBMCs. Receptors originate from a middle-aged man in good health, CMV-negative, and a related stem cell transplant donor.

This clone was recorded many times. The V and J genes are TRBV7-2 and TRBJ2-5, with no clear D. The germline gives CDR1 SGHTA, CDR2 FQGNSA. The CDR3 covers 13 residues. V was clipped by 5 bases and J by 0 bases, with 7 bases between them. Written as DNA, the CDR3 is TGTGCCAGCAGCCTAATGTACCAAGAGACCCAGTACTTC. Translation gives CASSLMYQETQYF.

This clone was counted at least ten times. This chain joins TRBV6-5 and TRBJ2-3; 8 bases align to TRBD2. The CDR3 is 16 amino acids. Germline values: CDR1 MNHEY, CDR2 SVGAGI. Losses at the gene ends were 6 bases for V and 3 bases for J; bases not matched to a gene: 11. CDR3 region: CASSYRFGRETDTQYF. Written as DNA, the CDR3 is TGTGCCAGCAGCTACCGGTTCGGGAGGGAAACAGATACGCAGTATTTT.

In the case of this clone: The sample contains more than one DNA sequence encoding this CDR3. The V call is TRBV7-8, the J call TRBJ2-3; D call uncertain. V gave up 1 base and J gave up 1 base, with 6 bases separating them. The CDR3 is 14 residues long. CDR1 is SGHVS and CDR2 is FQNEAQ in the germline V gene. CDR3 in amino acids: CASSLVGGTDTQYF. In nucleotides, the CDR3 is TGTGCCAGCAGCTTAGTGGGCGGCACAGATACGCAGTATTTT.

This clone has ten or more counts. V is TRBV2 and J is TRBJ2-3; 9 nucleotides agree with TRBD2. There are 15 residues in the CDR3. Germline trimming cut 4 bases from V and 6 bases from J; bases unmatched to any gene: 8. From germline, CDR1 is SNHLY and CDR2 FYNNEI. As DNA, the CDR3 is TGTGCCAGCAGTGGAGGGCTAGCGGGATTGGATACGCAGTATTTT. It codes for CASSGGLAGLDTQYF. The complete variable domain, with remaining parts taken from reference TRBV2 and TRBJ2-3, reads EPEVTQTPSHQVTQMGQEVILRCVPISNHLYFYWYRQILGQKVEFLVSFYNNEISEKSEIFDDQFSVERPDGSNFTLKIRSTKLEDSAMYFCASSGGLAGLDTQYFGPGTRLTVL.

This clone came up many times. The chain joins TRBV7-9 to TRBJ2-5, with D tentatively TRBD2 (5 bases). The CDR3 runs 15 residues. Germline V lookup: CDR1 SEHNR, CDR2 FQNEAQ (reference sequence). With 1 base removed from V and 5 bases from J, the gap between germline ends came to 14 bases. The CDR3, as DNA: TGTGCCAGCAGCTTAGTTCGGGGTGTTCGGGAGACCCAGTACTTC. Its translation is CASSLVRGVRETQYF.

This clone was seen ten or more times. CDR3 DNA sequence: TGTGCCAGCAGCATACTCGATGGTATCGCAAACACCATATATTTT. Amino acid sequence: CASSILDGIANTIYF. This sequence joins TRBV7-2 and TRBJ1-3; no clear D gene. Germline assignment: CDR1 SGHTA and CDR2 FQGNSA. V lost 5 bases and J lost 6, with 17 bases in between. The CDR3 totals 15 residues.

The sample holds many counts of this clone. This chain uses TRBV7-3 with TRBJ1-1; D unresolved. The CDR3 has 13 residues. Trimming took 3 bases from V and 2 from J, leaving 7 bases between them. Germline V gene data show CDR1 as SGHTA and CDR2 as FQGTGA. CDR3 bases: TGTGCCAGCAGCTTGCTAGATAACACTGAAGCTTTCTTT. Translating gives CASSLLDNTEAFF.

This clone appeared many times. V and J are TRBV2 and TRBJ1-2, with 7 bases identical to TRBD1. The V and J ends lost 3 bases and 4 bases, in that order; junction bases with no gene match: 5. This CDR3 is built from 14 residues. Germline V gene data show CDR1 as SNHLY and CDR2 as FYNNEI. This CDR3 reads CASSETGPTYGYTF. CDR3 coding DNA: TGTGCCAGCAGTGAGACAGGGCCAACCTATGGCTACACCTTC.

The chain employs TRBV5-1 and TRBJ1-1, with 7 bases that match TRBD1. The CDR3 loop spans 15 amino acids. Per germline, CDR1 SGHRS and CDR2 YFSETQ. The J segment lost 2 bases and the V segment lost 4 bases, leaving 8 bases of the junction unmatched. CDR3 coding DNA: TGCGCCAGCAGCGAACGACAGGGTGGAAACACTGAAGCTTTCTTT. Translating it yields CASSERQGGNTEAFF.

This clone showed up many times. This chain joins TRBV4-1 and TRBJ2-1; 8 bases agree with TRBD1. Per germline, CDR1 MGHRA and CDR2 YSYEKL. CDR3 size: 15 residues. The ends lost 0 bases at V and 7 bases at J; junction bases unmatched: 5. CDR3 bases: TGCGCCAGCAGCCAAGATGGACAGGGTTTGAATGAGCAGTTCTTC. Protein sequence: CASSQDGQGLNEQFF.

Many counts were recorded for this clone. This rearrangement joins TRBV12-5 to TRBJ1-3; a possible D gene is TRBD1 (6 bases). The CDR3 contains 21 residues. The V gene's germline CDR1 is LGHNT and CDR2 FRNRAP. The V end lost 1 base, the J end lost 0 bases, and 25 bases lay between the germline ends. CDR3 residues: CASGLDRRGGILYLSGNTIYF. CDR3 DNA sequence: TGTGCTAGTGGTTTGGACCGTAGGGGGGGGATTCTTTATCTCTCTGGAAACACCATATATTTT.

This clone occurred many times. The V call is TRBV7-7, the J call TRBJ2-5; 7 nucleotides agree with TRBD1. Per the germline V gene, CDR1 is SSHAT and CDR2 is FNYEAQ (reference sequence). The CDR3 runs to 15 residues. V was pared by 1 base and J by 5 bases, with 7 bases of the junction left unmatched. The CDR3 DNA reads TGTGCCAGCAGCTTAGACAGGGGAAGGTGGGAGACCCAGTACTTC. Amino acid sequence: CASSLDRGRWETQYF.

The chain couples TRBV2 to TRBJ2-2, with TRBD2 identical over 10 bases. The CDR3 consists of 15 residues. CDR1 and CDR2 from the germline V gene are SNHLY and FYNNEI. With 8 bases clipped from V and 0 bases from J, the junction kept 3 bases outside the gene matches. The CDR3 here is CASLSGRTNTGELFF. The CDR3 region has the DNA TGTGCCAGCCTTAGCGGGAGGACGAACACCGGGGAGCTGTTTTTT.

This clone was recorded many times. The chain is built from TRBV5-1 and TRBJ1-1; D is uncertain. Germline CDR1 SGHRS, CDR2 YFSETQ. The CDR3 extends over 15 amino acids. V was pared by 0 bases and J by 0 bases, with 9 bases between. The CDR3 is CASSLAADVNTEAFF. The DNA of the CDR3 is TGCGCCAGCAGCTTGGCCGCGGATGTGAACACTGAAGCTTTCTTT.

This clone was observed many times. The rearrangement links TRBV29-1 to TRBJ1-1; 9 bases are shared with TRBD1. Germline CDR1 reads SQVTM; CDR2 reads ANQGSEA. With 4 bases clipped from V and 4 bases from J, the junction kept 13 bases outside the gene matches. The CDR3 extends over 16 amino acids. The CDR3 nucleotides read TGCAGCGTTGGGCGGGACAGGGCCGTCAATCGCACTGAAGCTTTCTTT. Translating gives CSVGRDRAVNRTEAFF.

This clone was detected ten times or more. The J gene is TRBJ1-5, the V gene TRBV6-1; 7 nucleotides match TRBD1. J was trimmed by 5 bases and V by 7 bases; bases with no gene match: 8. Per germline, CDR1 MNHNS and CDR2 SASEGT. The CDR3 consists of 14 residues. The CDR3 DNA is TGTGCCAGCAAACAGGGGTCCTCCGATCAGCCCCAGCATTTT. Its translation: CASKQGSSDQPQHF.

The sample holds many counts of this clone. J is TRBJ1-1 and V is TRBV7-8; D remains unclear. Germline V lookup: CDR1 SGHVS, CDR2 FQNEAQ. The CDR3 consists of 13 residues. Between the trimmed V and J ends, which lost 3 bases and 1 base, there was a span of 6 bases. The CDR3 region has the DNA TGTGCCAGCAGCTTCAATCCGAACACTGAAGCTTTCTTT. This sequence encodes CASSFNPNTEAFF.

This clone was counted many times. The rearrangement joins TRBV6-6 to TRBJ1-6; weak D call: TRBD1 (5 bases). Germline V lookup: CDR1 MNHNY, CDR2 SVGAGI (reference sequence). The CDR3 covers 14 residues. Deletions cut 5 bases from V and 8 bases from J, with 13 bases between. The CDR3 protein is CASSPQSGDSPLHF. Written as DNA, the CDR3 is TGTGCCAGCAGTCCGCAGTCGGGGGATTCACCCCTCCACTTT.

This clone has a count of ten or more. The DNA of the CDR3 is TGTGCAACCGCCAGGGTCAACACTGAAGCTTTCTTT. Translated: CATARVNTEAFF. This chain uses TRBV6-6 with TRBJ1-1, with D possibly matching TRBD1 (5 bases). The V gene's germline CDR1 is MNHNY and CDR2 SVGAGI (reference sequence). The CDR3 runs 12 residues.

This clone showed up many times. The chain carries TRBV6-5 and TRBJ1-6; TRBD1 agrees at 9 bases. Germline loops: CDR1 MNHEY, CDR2 SVGAGI. The ends lost 4 bases at V and 7 bases at J; junction bases unmatched: 5. The CDR3 loop spans 15 amino acids. CDR3 protein: CASSSTDRGNSPLHF. CDR3 nucleotide sequence: TGTGCCAGCAGTTCCACAGACAGGGGGAATTCACCCCTCCACTTT.

Notes on this clone: At one end, the junction sequence differs from germline, possibly due to a read error. This sequence joins TRBV7-9 and TRBJ1-1, with TRBD1 as a possible D gene (6 bases). The CDR3 runs to 14 residues. The germline V gene has CDR1 SEHNR and CDR2 FQNEAQ (reference sequence). The DNA for the CDR3 is TGTGCTAGCAGCTTAGGGACATCGAACACTGAAGCTTTCTTT. It translates to CASSLGTSNTEAFF.

Only a few counts were recorded for this clone. The chain has TRBV7-8 and TRBJ2-1; 8 nucleotides align to TRBD1. CDR3 size: 12 residues. Germline CDR1 SGHVS, CDR2 FQNEAQ. Trimming at V came to 7 bases and at J to 8 bases, leaving 4 bases not matched to a gene. CDR3: CASNTGGDEQFF. As DNA, the CDR3 is TGTGCCAGCAATACAGGGGGAGATGAGCAGTTCTTC.

This clone was counted a few times. The V gene is TRBV7-9, the J gene TRBJ2-3; 14 bases fit TRBD2. This CDR3 comprises 18 residues. V lost 3 bases to trimming and J lost 0 bases; unmatched junction nucleotides: 5. CDR1 is SEHNR and CDR2 is FQNEAQ in the germline V gene (reference sequence). The CDR3, as DNA: TGTGCCAGCAGCTTCGCGACTAGCGGGAGGGGGAGCACAGATACGCAGTATTTT. The encoded protein is CASSFATSGRGSTDTQYF.

This chain connects TRBV5-4 to TRBJ2-1; 8 bases align to TRBD1. The CDR3 is 17 residues long. From germline, CDR1 is SGHNT and CDR2 YYREEE (reference sequence). V gave up 4 bases and J gave up 2 bases; unmatched junction bases: 11. The CDR3 protein is CASSPPATGGPYNEQFF. In DNA form, the CDR3 reads TGTGCCAGCAGCCCGCCAGCCACAGGGGGACCCTACAATGAGCAGTTCTTC.

The J gene is TRBJ2-1, the V gene TRBV30, with 10 bases that match TRBD2. J was trimmed by 4 bases and V by 3 bases; bases with no gene match: 3. The CDR3 has 14 residues. Germline CDR1 GTSNPN, CDR2 SVGIG (reference sequence). CDR3 sequence reads: CAWRATSGYNEQFF. The CDR3 bases are TGTGCCTGGAGGGCGACTAGCGGGTACAATGAGCAGTTCTTC.

This clone has a count of ten or more. V is TRBV7-8 and J is TRBJ2-2; the match to TRBD1 covers 10 bases. The germline V gene has CDR1 SGHVS and CDR2 FQNEAQ. Trimming cost V 5 bases and J 4 bases; bases outside gene matches: 7. There are 16 residues in the CDR3. The CDR3, as DNA: TGTGCCAGCAGCCAGGACAGGGGGGCGGGCACCGGGGAGCTGTTTTTT. Translation gives CASSQDRGAGTGELFF.

In DNA, the CDR3 is TGTGCCATCAGAGACTCGGACTATGAGCAGTTCTTC. This sequence encodes CAIRDSDYEQFF. The genes are TRBV10-3 and TRBJ2-1, with D possibly being TRBD2 (5 bases). This CDR3 spans 12 amino acids. Germline assignment: CDR1 ENHRY and CDR2 SYGVKD. Deletions cut 6 bases from V and 8 bases from J, with 11 bases between.

Note on this clone: At one end, the junction sequence differs from germline, possibly due to a read error. This rearrangement joins TRBV5-4 to TRBJ2-5, with 8 bases aligning to TRBD1. The germline gives CDR1 SGHNT, CDR2 YYREEE (reference sequence). The CDR3 length is 14 residues. The CDR3, as DNA: TGTGCCAGCAGCTCGGGACAGGCCCAAGAGGCCCAGTACTTC. Translation gives CASSSGQAQEAQYF.